The sequence of this T cell receptor beta chain was determined in a study of T cell repertoires in cytomegalovirus infection. Study information: An indication of both CMV infection and matching HLA type came from public TCR beta signatures.

TCRdb analysed the reads with MiXCR anew, one entry per CDR3 protein. The data show 680,000 or so distinct CDR3 sequences, under 40% seen once. A word on this clonotype: Its antigen is unknown.

In germline, CDR1 is MNHNY, CDR2 SVGAGI (reference sequence). Trimming took 5 bases from V and 0 from J, leaving 17 bases between them. This CDR3 spans 16 amino acids. Study conclusions and caveats: The response measured ex vivo was dominated by TCR beta clonotypes (HLA-C-restricted and CMV-specific). Public TCR beta family frequency separated CMV-and-HLA carriers, including in an independent cohort.

The receptor comes from a human donor in good health (CMV status not recorded). Some clones in this sample may be carry-over from other donors' samples. This sequence joins TRBV6-6 and TRBJ2-7, with unresolved D. Material for sequencing was PBMCs. CDR3 residues: CASSEDPGVLSYEQYF. In nucleotides, the CDR3 is TGTGCCAGCAGTGAGGACCCGGGCGTGCTCTCCTACGAGCAGTACTTC.